This TCR beta chain came from a study of shared clonotypes between healthy human individuals (dated by TCRdb to 2018 to 2021). A note on the overall study: The cohort comprised a couple of women and a few men aged 18 to 49 years. For each donor, CD4 naive and CD4 memory were each given three plates, CD8 naive was given two plates, and CD8 memory was given one plate. To estimate repertoire size and how much clonotypes are shared between individuals, the study performed deep sequencing of blood TCR repertoires from a few healthy adults. To increase sequencing depth and limit assay-specific biases, TCR repertoire library preparation and sequencing were carried out by different laboratories using diverse techniques. Between about 0.9 and 9 billion PBMCs per donor were obtained by leukapheresis.

Summary of the overall study and its limitations: Compared with non-shared clonotypes, the clonotypes found in all four sorted-subset donors had higher generation probabilities. Estimated clonotype richness was generally larger for naive than for memory subsets. Pairwise subsampling indicated that sequencing depth was expected to affect the degree of clonotype sharing among donors. Because the study included a small number of donors, the genetic and exposure-history diversity represented was limited. Sampling was limited to blood, and TCR repertoires in tissue likely differ from TCR repertoires in blood. When a handful of donors were compared, the shared fraction of clonotypes was about 5% for naive CD4, 3.5% to 4% for naive CD8, roughly 2.5% for memory CD4, and less than 0.5% for memory CD8. Incomplete sequencing was indicated by rarefaction of sorted-subset datasets, despite the large sequencing depth.

About this clone itself: No cognate antigen has been identified for it. Qualities for individual bases were not recorded, and no much larger clone is one base off.

Donors were healthy HIV-negative adults with no recently reported acute infections or vaccinations. Every donor was a Caucasian adult living in Nashville, Tennessee, USA. CD4+ T cells were enriched by magnetic negative selection; naive cells were then positively selected on CD45RA, and the negative fraction formed the memory subset. After blood collection by leukapheresis, PBMCs were isolated using Ficoll-Histopaque density gradient centrifugation and then cryopreserved in the vapor phase of liquid nitrogen. Analytical flow cytometry was used to check the purity and quantity of every magnetically sorted T cell population. Each sorted fraction had its genomic DNA isolated and then quantified by UV absorbance on a Nanodrop 2000c. TCR CDR3 regions were amplified from genomic DNA by multiplex PCR using the deep immunoSEQ assay. Extracted genomic DNA from each cell subset was distributed evenly across all wells of several immunoSEQ 96-well plates, and each plate was treated as a replicate. Each replicate PCR for sorted subsets received roughly 0.2 ug genomic DNA, equal to some 32,000 T cell genomes. The purified libraries were quantified using a Qubit 3.0 fluorometer, sized with a Bioanalyzer 2100, and then quantified again using the KAPA Library Quantification kit. Each immunoSEQ 96-well plate was sequenced on its own single-read 150-cycle Illumina NextSeq 550 flow cell. On the study's bioinformatics: The immunoSEQ output contained only junctional sequences without quality scores, so filtering could not match that applied to full-length reads. Sequences were annotated with PyIR, a Python wrapper for IgBLAST v1.9, using IMGT germline references to assign V/J genes and CDR3. Any read was removed if the V/J assignment was weak (E-value above 1e-6), the CDR3 was missing, or the read contained stop codons, out-of-frame junctions, or ambiguous translated residues. A V3J clonotype was defined by an identical inferred V gene, J gene, and CDR3 amino acid sequence. Percentage overlap between repertoires was computed as shared unique clonotypes divided by the size of the smaller repertoire. Richness of each repertoire was evaluated using RTK rarefaction, the Chao1 estimator, and Recon v2.1 estimates of unobserved clonotypes. For all TCRbeta clonotypes obtained by the gDNA method from a few donors, generation probabilities were computed with OLGA. This immuneACCESS table, as held by TCRdb, lists in-frame sequences with V and J called but not all clones. Of the missing ones, under half trace to an unresolved V gene in checked studies; the others have no known cause. V, J and clone size are taken as reported in that table, and D and trimming were inferred from the DNA itself. This sample gives approximately 2.3 million clones in total; approximately 95% of them show up just once. The top ten clones comprise approximately 0.4% of the sample.

The sequence came from a man aged 18 to 29 in good health. Some clones in this sample may be carry-over from other donors' samples. Sequenced material: naive CD4+ T cells from PBMCs. The cell subset or site label, as the study defines it: CD45RA+ positively selected.

The DNA is TGTGCCAGCACCCTGCGGACAGCACTCAATCAGCCCCAGCATTTT. Its protein product is CASTLRTALNQPQHF. The chain links TRBV28 with TRBJ1-5; TRBD1 could be the D gene, as 6 bases match. Trimming removed 7 bases from V and 3 bases from J, leaving 16 bases between the germline ends. The CDR3 has 15 amino acids, counting the end cysteine and phenylalanine. Only CDR3 DNA is held: 45 bases, read in frame from base 1. Looking up the germline V gene yields CDR1 MDHEN and CDR2 SYDVKM.